Listed below are T cell receptor beta chains from one sample, sequenced in a study of CD8+CD57+ T cells in acquired aplastic anemia. TCRdb reanalysed the reads using MiXCR and keeps one entry per CDR3 protein. The repertoire holds hundreds of thousands of distinct CDR3 sequences, with under 40% as singletons. The sample was sorted CD4+, CD8+, or CD8+CD57+ T cells (not recorded which) from PBMCs. These receptors all stem from a human donor with aplastic anemia. The CDR3 runs from the conserved cysteine through the conserved F or W. Fields, in order: V gene, D gene, CDR3 length, J gene, clone size, CDR3 protein, CDR3 DNA. The D gene is left open where the match is weak. Clone size is shown for a subset of rows, as once, few, many or a class of expanded clone.

v_gene: TRBV19
d_gene: TRBD1
len: 15
j_gene: TRBJ2-7
abundance: many
CDR3aa: CASSLGTGASYEQYF
CDR3nt: TGTGCCAGTAGTCTCGGGACAGGGGCATCCTACGAGCAGTACTTC

v_gene: TRBV29-1
d_gene: TRBD2
len: 14
j_gene: TRBJ2-1
abundance: many
CDR3aa: CSVLAGGLTHEQFF
CDR3nt: TGCAGCGTCCTAGCGGGAGGGTTAACTCATGAGCAGTTCTTC

v_gene: TRBV13
d_gene: -
len: 15
j_gene: TRBJ1-6
abundance: -
CDR3aa: CASSLGLQHNSPLHF
CDR3nt: TGTGCCAGCAGCTTAGGTCTTCAGCATAATTCACCCCTCCACTTT

v_gene: TRBV19
d_gene: -
len: 14
j_gene: TRBJ2-1
abundance: many
CDR3aa: CASIGGGGINEQFF
CDR3nt: TGTGCCAGTATCGGAGGGGGGGGGATTAATGAGCAGTTCTTC

v_gene: TRBV30
d_gene: -
len: 12
j_gene: TRBJ1-6
abundance: -
CDR3aa: CALDRINSPLHF
CDR3nt: TGTGCCTTAGACAGGATAAATTCACCCCTCCACTTT

v_gene: TRBV10-3
d_gene: -
len: 14
j_gene: TRBJ1-1
abundance: -
CDR3aa: CAISEVRSDTEAFF
CDR3nt: TGTGCCATCAGTGAGGTTAGGAGCGACACTGAAGCTTTCTTT

v_gene: TRBV29-1
d_gene: -
len: 15
j_gene: TRBJ2-1
abundance: many
CDR3aa: CSVLTRYPGSNEQFF
CDR3nt: TGCAGCGTTCTAACGCGCTATCCGGGAAGCAATGAGCAGTTCTTC

v_gene: TRBV10-3
d_gene: TRBD1
len: 13
j_gene: TRBJ2-7
abundance: many
CDR3aa: CATATGQGAEQYF
CDR3nt: TGTGCCACCGCTACCGGACAGGGGGCCGAGCAGTACTTC

v_gene: TRBV14
d_gene: -
len: 15
j_gene: TRBJ1-6
abundance: many
CDR3aa: CASSQFVADGSPLHF
CDR3nt: TGTGCCAGCAGCCAGTTTGTGGCCGACGGTTCACCCCTCCACTTT

v_gene: TRBV12-3/TRBV12-4
d_gene: -
len: 13
j_gene: TRBJ1-5
abundance: many
CDR3aa: CASSLQGAQPQHF
CDR3nt: TGTGCCAGCAGTTTGCAAGGTGCCCAGCCCCAGCATTTT

v_gene: TRBV2
d_gene: -
len: 14
j_gene: TRBJ1-4
abundance: -
CDR3aa: CASRLTSTNEKLFF
CDR3nt: TGTGCCAGCAGATTGACCTCAACTAATGAAAAACTGTTTTTT

v_gene: TRBV13
d_gene: -
len: 14
j_gene: TRBJ2-3
abundance: -
CDR3aa: CASSSTRGTDTQYF
CDR3nt: TGTGCCAGCAGCTCCACGCGGGGCACAGATACGCAGTATTTT

v_gene: TRBV19
d_gene: -
len: 15
j_gene: TRBJ1-1
abundance: many
CDR3aa: CASHNGGGRNTEAFF
CDR3nt: TGTGCCAGTCACAATGGCGGGGGACGGAACACTGAAGCTTTCTTT

v_gene: TRBV29-1
d_gene: -
len: 14
j_gene: TRBJ1-1
abundance: -
CDR3aa: CSVEATGFNTEAFF
CDR3nt: TGCAGCGTTGAAGCGACGGGATTTAACACTGAAGCTTTCTTT

v_gene: TRBV24-1
d_gene: -
len: 13
j_gene: TRBJ1-2
abundance: few
CDR3aa: CATSDSTNYGYTF
CDR3nt: TGTGCCACCAGTGACTCGACAAACTATGGCTACACCTTC

v_gene: TRBV19
d_gene: TRBD1
len: 15
j_gene: TRBJ2-3
abundance: many
CDR3aa: CASSSRDRDSDTQYF
CDR3nt: TGTGCCAGTAGCTCCCGGGACAGGGACTCAGATACGCAGTATTTT

v_gene: TRBV11-1
d_gene: TRBD2
len: 16
j_gene: TRBJ2-3
abundance: -
CDR3aa: CASSSRAGGRKDTQYF
CDR3nt: TGTGCCAGCAGCTCCAGAGCGGGGGGGCGGAAAGATACGCAGTATTTT

v_gene: TRBV10-3
d_gene: -
len: 15
j_gene: TRBJ1-6
abundance: -
CDR3aa: CAISARTVVNSPLHF
CDR3nt: TGTGCCATCAGCGCCAGGACAGTCGTTAACTCACCCCTCCACTTT

v_gene: TRBV6-5
d_gene: -
len: 16
j_gene: TRBJ2-3
abundance: few
CDR3aa: CASSYSTVQGTDTQYF
CDR3nt: TGTGCCAGCAGTTATTCTACAGTTCAGGGCACAGATACGCAGTATTTT

v_gene: TRBV7-2
d_gene: TRBD2
len: 18
j_gene: TRBJ2-1
abundance: few
CDR3aa: CASSLAGGRGSSYNEQFF
CDR3nt: TGTGCCAGCAGTCTAGCGGGGGGGCGAGGGAGCTCCTACAATGAGCAGTTCTTC

v_gene: TRBV19
d_gene: -
len: 14
j_gene: TRBJ2-2
abundance: many
CDR3aa: CASSIGTVGGELFF
CDR3nt: TGTGCCAGTAGTATAGGGACAGTCGGCGGGGAGCTGTTTTTT

v_gene: TRBV9
d_gene: TRBD2
len: 16
j_gene: TRBJ2-3
abundance: few
CDR3aa: CASSPKAGGLTDTQYF
CDR3nt: TGTGCCAGCAGCCCCAAGGCGGGGGGGCTGACAGATACGCAGTATTTT

v_gene: TRBV7-8
d_gene: TRBD1
len: 14
j_gene: TRBJ1-5
abundance: many
CDR3aa: CASSYDRGGQPQHF
CDR3nt: TGTGCCAGCAGCTACGACAGGGGAGGACAGCCCCAGCATTTT

v_gene: TRBV7-9
d_gene: TRBD1
len: 15
j_gene: TRBJ1-2
abundance: -
CDR3aa: CASSSSGTGVNGYTF
CDR3nt: TGTGCCAGCAGCTCCTCCGGGACAGGGGTGAATGGCTACACCTTC

v_gene: TRBV5-4
d_gene: -
len: 14
j_gene: TRBJ1-3
abundance: few
CDR3aa: CASSLERTGNTIYF
CDR3nt: TGTGCCAGCAGCTTGGAGCGGACAGGAAACACCATATATTTT